Reported below is one TCR beta chain. What it recognizes is unknown. Collection of lesional scalp punch biopsies and peripheral blood was performed in alopecia areata patients. The researchers isolated CD4+ and CD8+ T cells from PBMCs by sorting. Extraction and reverse transcription of RNA yielded cDNA as the sequencing template. The data were produced by immunoSEQ multiplex PCR, yet TCRdb's version contains in-frame clones alone and is incomplete. The sample lists 120,000 or so clones; 45% to 65% were seen once. This entry comes from a study of CD8+ T cells in alopecia areata. Study background: It was oral tofacitinib, at 5 to 10 mg twice daily, that treated patients received.

Germline CDR1 is SGHRS and CDR2 is YFSETQ. The CDR3 has 16 residues. V lost 0 bases and J lost 2, with 11 bases in between. Study conclusions and caveats: Higher clonality was seen in lesional scalp than in normal scalp, especially in alopecia totalis/universalis.

The sample was CD4+ T cells sorted from blood, taken at week 0. This receptor was identified in a human donor with alopecia areata. This chain uses TRBV5-1 with TRBJ2-2; TRBD1 is a possible D gene (5 bases). The CDR3 loop reads CASSLVGASNTGELFF. In DNA, the CDR3 is TGCGCCAGCAGCTTGGTAGGGGCGTCAAACACCGGGGAGCTGTTTTTT.